This T cell receptor beta chain came from a study of beta chain features in type 1 diabetes. The CDR3 totals 16 residues. V lost 8 bases and J lost 5, with 22 bases in between. Germline V gene data show CDR1 as SNHLY and CDR2 as FYNNEI. General study results and limits: Type 1 diabetes patients had moderately but significantly shorter TCRB CDR3s in all four CD4+ subsets. Patients' naive, central memory and regulatory TCRB repertoires appeared more alike than those of healthy donors. When cDNA is sequenced, cells with high TCR expression could be over-represented. In these data, an HLA type influence on TCRB rearrangement remained unresolved.

Comment on this clone: The antigen is unknown.

Every bit of the isolated RNA underwent reverse transcription, so sequencing read expressed TCRB transcripts. TCRdb's copy holds only in-frame clones and misses some; the assay was immunoSEQ multiplex PCR. The table shows 300,000 to 350,000 clones, with 8% occurring only once. This TCR was recovered from a woman aged 18-29 years in good health. The sample consisted of central memory CD4+ T cells from blood. The chain employs TRBV2 and TRBJ2-1; weak D call: TRBD1 (6 bases). The CDR3 sequence is CASYTPRTQGHNEQFF. CDR3 DNA: TGTGCCAGCTACACTCCAAGGACGCAGGGGCACAATGAGCAGTTCTTC.